Below, one TCR beta chain is given with its context. Its specificity is not known. Treatment given: roughly 19 received Ad26.COV2.S at low or high dose, single or two shots; about 5 received placebo; per-sample allocation not given. Sampling was done on day 63 after the first vaccine or placebo injection. An adult aged 18-55 years in Boston served as the donor. The shot given was an Ad26 vector that makes Wuhan-strain SARS-CoV-2 spike. The data were obtained in a study of Ad26.COV2.S vaccination and SARS-CoV-2 variants. Study overall: Ad26.COV2.S given intramuscularly, once or twice 56 days apart. Study findings and constraints: For non-spike TCRs, breadth in vaccine recipients resembled that in placebo recipients.

V was pared by 1 base and J by 6 bases, with 13 bases between. The V gene's germline CDR1 is LNHDA and CDR2 SQIVND (reference sequence). The CDR3 sequence is 15 residues long. Measured with immunoSEQ multiplex PCR; TCRdb has only the in-frame clones, and not every one. This sample has around 240,000 clones, with 88% found just once. The TCR sequence derives from a person between 18 and 65 years old who received the Ad26.COV2.S COVID-19 vaccine or a placebo. This sequence joins TRBV19 and TRBJ1-5; D might be TRBD1 (6 bases). The specimen comprised peripheral blood, sampled in a trial of Ad26.COV2.S vaccine versus placebo. CDR3 amino acids: CASSIGQPRGQPQHF. The DNA of the CDR3 is TGTGCCAGTAGTATAGGACAGCCCAGGGGTCAGCCCCAGCATTTT.